This T cell receptor (beta chain) was documented in a study of T cell responses to AZD1222 COVID-19 vaccine. Overall study results and limits: Variant regions that are unmutated are reportedly the target of nearly half of spike-specific TCRs.

In the case of this clone: As yet, its antigen is unknown.

Germline lookup yields CDR1 MNHEY and CDR2 SMNVEV (reference sequence). The trim removed 5 bases at V and 3 bases at J, leaving 1 base unmatched. The CDR3 has 13 residues. TCRdb keeps only in-frame clones here, not all; method: immunoSEQ multiplex PCR. Among some 110,000 clones, roughly 87% were seen once, and the ten largest hold around 7%. The chain has TRBV27 and TRBJ1-3; 7 positions agree with TRBD1. The TCR sequence derives from an adult in good health. The sample was peripheral blood, taken on day 0 of AZD1222 vaccination. The CDR3 loop reads CASSTGVGNTIYF. The CDR3 DNA sequence: TGTGCCAGCAGTACAGGGGTTGGAAACACCATATATTTT.